The 18 T cell receptor beta chains presented below share a single source sample, sequenced in a study of T-cell memory formation after mild COVID-19 (dated by TCRdb to 2020 to 2023). The library relied on 5' RACE. Sequencing took place on an Illumina NovaSeq 6000. TCRdb took the public reads, trimmed them with fastp at Q25, ran MiXCR for clone calling and kept in-frame beta chains. CDR3 protein sequences are deduplicated, and each keeps its most common genes and DNA. The sample table contains 400,000 or so distinct CDR3 sequences; only one count was recorded for approximately 20% of them. The leading ten clones occupy about 8.1% of the sample. The sequenced sample consisted of PBMCs or a T cell subset sorted from them (not recorded which). The receptors shown here come from an adult woman who had mild COVID-19 (a few samples of this study predate the infection). The sample titles of this study are shuffled in the database, so cell type and time point are left out; the donor was told from shared clones.

This clonotype was found many times. The CDR3 DNA is TGCAGCGTGCCCCTTAGCGGCCCCTATGGCTACACCTTC. Its translation: CSVPLSGPYGYTF. This chain joins TRBV29-1 and TRBJ1-2, with D hard to call. The CDR3 runs to 13 residues. Between the trimmed V and J ends, which lost 6 bases and 4 bases, there was a span of 15 bases. Germline V gene data show CDR1 as SQVTM and CDR2 as ANQGSEA.

The V call is TRBV7-3, the J call TRBJ2-5; the D is unclear. V lost 1 base to trimming and J lost 7 bases, with 10 bases between them. This CDR3 has 13 residues. Looked up from germline, CDR1 is SGHTA and CDR2 is FQGTGA. CDR3 bases: TGTGCCAGCAGCTTAAACGAGGCTGGGACCCAGTACTTC. This codes for CASSLNEAGTQYF.

This clonotype showed up just a few times. This chain uses TRBV28 with TRBJ2-7; no clear D. V lost 6 bases and J 6 bases, leaving 21 bases between the germline ends. Germline CDR1 is MDHEN and CDR2 is SYDVKM. The CDR3 has 15 residues. CDR3 DNA: TGTGCCAGCAGCAATGCCCCGGGCCGCATATCCGAGCAGTACTTC. Translation: CASSNAPGRISEQYF.

This clonotype was recorded a few times. This chain uses TRBV5-5 with TRBJ2-7, with 8 bases fitting TRBD1. Looked up from germline, CDR1 is SGHKS and CDR2 is YYEKEE (reference sequence). The CDR3 is 14 residues long. V lost 3 bases and J lost 2; bases outside the gene matches: 4. CDR3 residues: CASSWGTGPYEQYF. In nucleotides, the CDR3 is TGTGCCAGCAGCTGGGGGACAGGCCCCTACGAGCAGTACTTC.

V gene TRBV9 combines with J gene TRBJ2-5; 9 nucleotides align to TRBD2. The CDR3 runs 17 residues. V lost 3 bases and J lost 4; bases outside the gene matches: 13. The germline V gene has CDR1 SGDLS and CDR2 YYNGEE. This CDR3 is CASSAQVGGGAAETQYF. The CDR3 bases are TGTGCCAGCAGCGCCCAGGTCGGCGGGGGGGCGGCAGAGACCCAGTACTTC.

This clonotype turned up a few times. This chain uses TRBV11-2 with TRBJ1-2; no clear D. Germline-derived CDR1 and CDR2 are SGHAT and FQNNGV. Trimming pared 5 bases from V and 3 bases from J, leaving 16 bases between. CDR3 length equals 15 residues. The CDR3 nucleotides read TGTGCCAGCAGCCCTCTGAGGGAAAGGCACTATGGCTACACCTTC. This translates into CASSPLRERHYGYTF. The whole variable domain, filled in from reference TRBV11-2 and TRBJ1-2, reads EAGVAQSPRYKIIEKRQSVAFWCNPISGHATLYWYQQILGQGPKLLIQFQNNGVVDDSQLPKDRFSAERLKGVDSTLKIQPAKLEDSAVYLCASSPLRERHYGYTFGSGTRLTVV.

In its sample, this clonotype was seen a few times. Here the CDR3 DNA reads TGCAGCGTTGATGCGGCGGGGGGCTATTCCTACGAGCAGTACTTC. It specifies CSVDAAGGYSYEQYF. The chain recombines TRBV29-1 with TRBJ2-7; 8 bases fit TRBD2. Germline values: CDR1 SQVTM, CDR2 ANQGSEA. The V and J ends lost 3 bases and 1 base, in that order; junction bases with no gene match: 8. The CDR3 spans 15 residues.

This rearrangement joins TRBV24-1 to TRBJ2-3, with D maybe TRBD1 (5 bases). The germline V gene encodes CDR1 KGHDR and CDR2 SFDVKD. With 3 bases removed from V and 3 bases from J, the gap between germline ends came to 18 bases. This CDR3 spans 17 amino acids. The CDR3 coding sequence is TGTGCCACCAGTGATCCGACTTTGACAGCTATTACAGATACGCAGTATTTT. As protein: CATSDPTLTAITDTQYF.

This clonotype was seen once. This chain joins TRBV24-1 and TRBJ2-2; a possible D gene is TRBD2 (5 bases). The V end was cut by 0 bases, the J end by 6 bases, with 10 bases between. The germline V gene has CDR1 KGHDR and CDR2 SFDVKD. This CDR3 spans 15 amino acids. This CDR3 reads CATSDLPGLAGELFF. CDR3 bases: TGTGCCACCAGTGATTTGCCGGGGTTGGCCGGGGAGCTGTTTTTT.

The genes are TRBV3-1 and TRBJ2-7; the match to TRBD2 covers 10 bases. Germline-derived CDR1 and CDR2 are LGHDT and YNNKEL (reference sequence). V trimming: 1 base; J trimming: 2 bases; junction bases outside the gene matches: 11. The CDR3 length is 18 residues. CDR3 coding DNA: TGTGCCAGCAGCCAAGGGACTAGCGGCATTGGAGGGGCCTACGAGCAGTACTTC. Its protein is CASSQGTSGIGGAYEQYF.

This clonotype was seen more than once but under ten times. The V gene is TRBV29-1, the J gene TRBJ2-2, with TRBD2 matching 10 bases. From germline, CDR1 is SQVTM and CDR2 ANQGSEA. V lost 6 bases and J lost 2; bases outside the gene matches: 6. This CDR3 comprises 15 residues. In nucleotides, the CDR3 is TGCAGCGTCCGTCTAGCGGGGGTTAACACCGGGGAGCTGTTTTTT. This translates into CSVRLAGVNTGELFF.

The chain joins TRBV11-2 to TRBJ2-7; D is ambiguous. The CDR3 loop spans 12 amino acids. CDR1 is SGHAT and CDR2 is FQNNGV in the germline V gene. Trimming left V 3 bases short and J 0 bases short, with 3 bases between. The CDR3 loop reads CASSFVSYEQYF. CDR3 sequence (DNA): TGTGCCAGCAGCTTTGTCTCCTACGAGCAGTACTTC.

The CDR3 DNA sequence: TGTGCCACCAGCAGAGACCTTGGAGGGAACACTGAAGCTTTCTTT. This translates into CATSRDLGGNTEAFF. The gene calls are TRBV15 and TRBJ1-1, with D unresolved. Looked up from germline, CDR1 is LNHNV and CDR2 is YYDKDF (reference sequence). Trimming cost V 0 bases and J 1 base, with 9 bases left between them. The CDR3 is 15 residues long.

This clonotype was seen only a few times. This chain links TRBV6-2 or TRBV6-3 with TRBJ1-2; 9 nucleotides align to TRBD1. The V gene end was trimmed by 2 bases and the J gene end by 6 bases; junction bases not matched to a gene: 7. This CDR3 region has 15 residues. The V gene's germline CDR1 is MNHEY and CDR2 SVGEGT. CDR3 amino acids: CASSYTTGGVDGYTF. CDR3 DNA sequence: TGTGCCAGCAGTTACACCACAGGGGGCGTGGATGGCTACACCTTC.

This clonotype was counted between two and nine times. The rearrangement links TRBV18 to TRBJ2-1, with D tentatively TRBD1 (5 bases). CDR1 is KGHSH, CDR2 LQKENI, per germline. Between the trimmed V and J ends, which lost 2 bases and 7 bases, there was a span of 15 bases. CDR3 length: 15 amino acids. CDR3 protein: CASSPGAHGMNEQFF. The CDR3 bases are TGTGCCAGCTCACCAGGGGCCCATGGGATGAATGAGCAGTTCTTC.

The chain couples TRBV4-1 to TRBJ2-3; possibly TRBD2 for D (6 bases). The CDR3 totals 14 residues. The V and J ends lost 2 bases and 3 bases respectively, with 9 bases between them. CDR1 and CDR2 (germline): MGHRA, YSYEKL. DNA for the CDR3: TGCGCCAGCAGCCAACGTGCGGGGACAGATACGCAGTATTTT. As protein: CASSQRAGTDTQYF.

The CDR3 region has the DNA TGTGCCAGCTCACCTGAACGGCATACGCAGTATTTT. This gives the protein CASSPERHTQYF. The chain is built from TRBV18 and TRBJ2-3, with unresolved D. CDR3 length: 12 amino acids. V dropped 3 bases and J dropped 7 bases, with 8 bases sitting between them. Germline lookup yields CDR1 KGHSH and CDR2 LQKENI.

This clonotype was seen more than once but under ten times. The V and J genes are TRBV30 and TRBJ2-3; possibly TRBD2 for D (6 bases). Germline CDR1 GTSNPN, CDR2 SVGIG (reference sequence). This CDR3 has 14 amino acids. The V end lost 8 bases, the J end lost 2 bases, and 17 bases lay between the germline ends. Here the CDR3 DNA reads TGTGCCGGTCCGGCGGGGTCCCTCACAGATACGCAGTATTTT. Protein product: CAGPAGSLTDTQYF.